The next 21 T cell receptor beta chains were all read from a single sample in a study of monozygotic twins with inflammatory bowel disease. No DNA is given; TCRdb re-called the 5' RACE reads and lists each CDR3 protein once. This repertoire includes 150,000 to 200,000 distinct CDR3 sequences. Material: blood. Receptors were obtained from a human donor with ulcerative colitis or Crohn's disease, or a healthy co-twin of an affected twin (not recorded which).

The rearrangement links TRBV10-3 to TRBJ1-1; TCRdb's assignment of TRBD1 cannot be checked, as there is no DNA. There are 14 residues in the CDR3. The germline gives CDR1 ENHRY, CDR2 SYGVKD. This chain's CDR3 is CAIGGTALNTEAFF.

The chain combines TRBV28 with TRBJ2-1; with no DNA, the TCRdb D assignment of TRBD2 cannot be verified. CDR1 and CDR2 from the germline V gene are MDHEN and SYDVKM. CDR3 length: 15 amino acids. The CDR3 reads CASSLLASGRNEQFF.

CDR3 protein: CASTASGGQETQYF. The genes are TRBV2 and TRBJ2-5; TCRdb returns TRBD2, unconfirmable since there is no DNA. The germline V gene has CDR1 SNHLY and CDR2 FYNNEI. This CDR3 is built from 14 residues.

The J gene is TRBJ1-6, the V gene TRBV20-1; the TCRdb D gene call, TRBD1, has no DNA to confirm it. Germline CDR1 DFQATT, CDR2 SNEGSKA (reference sequence). The CDR3 is made up of 15 amino acids. This CDR3 reads CSARGMWGADSPLHF.

The chain recombines TRBV3-1 with TRBJ1-2; the D call from TCRdb, TRBD1, cannot be confirmed without DNA. The CDR3 is 15 amino acids. From germline, CDR1 is LGHDT and CDR2 YNNKEL (reference sequence). The CDR3 is CASSQDLQGNYGYTF. Supplemented by reference TRBV3-1 and TRBJ1-2, the full variable domain reads DTAVSQTPKYLVTQMGNDKSIKCEQNLGHDTMYWYKQDSKKFLKIMFSYNNKELIINETVPNRFSPKSPDKAHLNLHINSLELGDSAVYFCASSQDLQGNYGYTFGSGTRLTVV.

This sequence joins TRBV28 and TRBJ1-2. The germline CDR1 and CDR2 sequences are MDHEN and SYDVKM. The CDR3 has 14 residues. CDR3 amino acids: CASNGLPISYGYTF.

This chain joins TRBV27 and TRBJ2-3; TCRdb's D call, TRBD1, is unchecked because there is no DNA. Germline CDR1 reads MNHEY; CDR2 reads SMNVEV (reference sequence). The CDR3 extends over 15 amino acids. CDR3 in amino acids: CASSSRTGRTDTQYF.

The CDR3 loop is CASRAGHNTEAFF. The chain has TRBV27 and TRBJ1-1. From germline, CDR1 is MNHEY and CDR2 SMNVEV (reference sequence). The CDR3 is 13 amino acids.

The gene calls are TRBV20-1 and TRBJ2-1; there is no DNA to check the TCRdb D call of TRBD2. Germline loops: CDR1 DFQATT, CDR2 SNEGSKA (reference sequence). The CDR3 is 13 amino acids. The CDR3 here is CSARGRAVNEQFF.

The rearrangement uses TRBV14 and TRBJ1-2. The germline V gene encodes CDR1 SGHDN and CDR2 FVKESK. This CDR3 comprises 14 residues. CDR3 sequence: CASSREEGSYGYTF.

This chain joins TRBV5-3 and TRBJ2-1; TCRdb indicates TRBD1, and absent DNA this call remains unverified. TRBV5-3 falls under the ORF class, with uncertain function. CDR3 length: 18 amino acids. CDR3 loop: CARSLIPPDRVSYNEQFF.

The rearrangement joins TRBV7-2 to TRBJ2-7; TCRdb selects TRBD2, and the lack of DNA leaves this call unchecked. Germline CDR1 is SGHTA and CDR2 is FQGNSA. The CDR3 sequence is 15 residues long. CDR3: CASSSRGSGKDEQYF.

V usage is TRBV7-2 and J usage is TRBJ2-3; TCRdb proposes TRBD1, but this gene call is untestable without DNA. Germline assignment: CDR1 SGHTA and CDR2 FQGNSA. The CDR3 consists of 15 residues. The CDR3 sequence is CASSLDVGPPDTQYF.

The chain carries TRBV6-2 or TRBV6-3 and TRBJ1-5; TCRdb's D call, TRBD1, is unchecked because there is no DNA. The length of the CDR3 is 14 residues. The germline gives CDR1 MNHEY, CDR2 SVGEGT. CDR3 loop: CASSPLGSERPQHF.

The chain has TRBV14 and TRBJ2-1; no DNA is available, so the TRBD1 call from TCRdb remains unchecked. The CDR3 extends over 13 amino acids. Germline V gene lookup returns CDR1 SGHDN and CDR2 FVKESK. The CDR3 loop is CASSQFTGTGQFF.

The V gene is TRBV4-1, the J gene TRBJ2-1; TCRdb designates TRBD2, a call that cannot be tested without DNA. The CDR3 totals 15 residues. Per the germline V gene, CDR1 is MGHRA and CDR2 is YSYEKL. This CDR3 is CASSYSGNSYNEQFF.

This CDR3 is CASSMTILNTEAFF. The chain is built from TRBV5-1 and TRBJ1-1. Per the germline V gene, CDR1 is SGHRS and CDR2 is YFSETQ. This CDR3 spans 14 amino acids.

The rearrangement links TRBV7-2 to TRBJ2-7; TCRdb calls TRBD1, which cannot be checked without DNA. This CDR3 region has 15 residues. Germline CDR1 and CDR2: SGHTA and FQGNSA. The CDR3 loop is CASSWLGRNLGEQYF. Full variable domain (outside the CDR3, taken from reference TRBV7-2 and TRBJ2-7): GAGVSQSPSNKVTEKGKDVELRCDPISGHTALYWYRQSLGQGLEFLIYFQGNSAPDKSGLPSDRFSAERTGGSVSTLTIQRTQQEDSAVYLCASSWLGRNLGEQYFGPGTRLTVT.

The gene calls are TRBV5-1 and TRBJ1-4. From germline, CDR1 is SGHRS and CDR2 YFSETQ. This CDR3 has 14 amino acids. CDR3: CASSYGGTNEKLFF.

V gene TRBV20-1 combines with J gene TRBJ1-1; TCRdb returns TRBD1, unconfirmable since there is no DNA. Looked up from germline, CDR1 is DFQATT and CDR2 is SNEGSKA (reference sequence). The CDR3 is 14 amino acids. CDR3 sequence: CSALEIGRGIEAFF.

The chain couples TRBV25-1 to TRBJ1-1. Germline CDR1 MGHDK, CDR2 SYGVNS. The CDR3 runs to 15 residues. Here the CDR3 reads CASSASTVMNTEAFF.